The 26 T cell receptor beta chains below come from one sample, sequenced in a study of identical twins. MiXCR, applied by TCRdb to the 5' RACE reads, yields one record per CDR3 protein. The sample shows 420,000 or so distinct CDR3 sequences, around 20% of them seen only once. Sample: naive T cells sorted from blood. All receptors derive from a man over 45 in good health.

The J gene is TRBJ2-3, the V gene TRBV6-1; D is unclear. V was pared by 0 bases and J by 4 bases, with 8 bases between. This CDR3 has 14 amino acids. Germline lookup yields CDR1 MNHNS and CDR2 SASEGT. In nucleotides, the CDR3 is TGTGCCAGCAGTGAAGCGGCTAGGGCAGATACGCAGTATTTT. As protein: CASSEAARADTQYF.

There are many counts of this clonotype. V is TRBV18 and J is TRBJ2-1, with D hard to call. CDR1 and CDR2 from the germline V gene are KGHSH and LQKENI. V lost 2 bases, J lost 6 bases, and 11 bases lay in between. The CDR3 covers 14 residues. This chain's CDR3 is CASSPGELRNEQFF. The CDR3 DNA follows: TGTGCCAGCTCACCAGGGGAATTACGCAATGAGCAGTTCTTC. Full variable domain (outside the CDR3, taken from reference TRBV18 and TRBJ2-1): NAGVMQNPRHLVRRRGQEARLRCSPMKGHSHVYWYRQLPEEGLKFMVYLQKENIIDESGMPKERFSAEFPKEGPSILRIQQVVRGDSAAYFCASSPGELRNEQFFGPGTRLTVL.

This clonotype showed up many times. The chain is built from TRBV28 and TRBJ2-2; no reliable D call. The CDR3 sequence is 13 residues long. Trimming removed 6 bases at V and 0 bases at J, with 5 bases between. Germline V CDR1 and CDR2: MDHEN, SYDVKM. CDR3 sequence reads: CASRESNTGELFF. CDR3 bases: TGTGCCAGCAGAGAATCGAACACCGGGGAGCTGTTTTTT.

Ten or more counts support this clonotype. The chain couples TRBV6-5 to TRBJ2-3; a possible D gene is TRBD2 (5 bases). The CDR3 has 15 residues. V gave up 0 bases and J gave up 6 bases, with 13 bases separating them. Germline assignment: CDR1 MNHEY and CDR2 SVGAGI. The CDR3 nucleotides read TGTGCCAGCAGTTACTCGAGGGCCACCAAGGATACGCAGTATTTT. It is translated as CASSYSRATKDTQYF.

This clonotype was counted only a few times. This chain links TRBV19 with TRBJ2-3; a possible D gene is TRBD2 (6 bases). The CDR3 runs 14 residues. Trimming shortened V by 3 bases and J by 2 bases, and 9 bases separated the two germline ends. CDR1 is LNHDA and CDR2 is SQIVND in the germline V gene (reference sequence). The chain's CDR3 is CASSMERVTDTQYF. CDR3 sequence (DNA): TGTGCCAGTAGTATGGAGCGGGTCACAGATACGCAGTATTTT.

The rearrangement joins TRBV13 to TRBJ2-1; TRBD2 matches at 7 bases. The J segment lost 3 bases and the V segment lost 5 bases, leaving 16 bases of the junction unmatched. Germline lookup yields CDR1 PRHDT and CDR2 FYEKMQ (reference sequence). The CDR3 is made up of 18 amino acids. DNA for the CDR3: TGTGCCAGCAGCCTCTCCCAAGGCGGTAGCGGGTTCTACAATGAGCAGTTCTTC. As protein: CASSLSQGGSGFYNEQFF.

This clonotype has a count of ten or more. The rearrangement uses TRBV15 and TRBJ2-5; possible D gene TRBD2, 6 bases. The V end was cut by 1 base, the J end by 2 bases, with 20 bases between. The CDR3 covers 18 residues. The germline V gene has CDR1 LNHNV and CDR2 YYDKDF (reference sequence). The CDR3 DNA sequence: TGTGCCACCAGCAGAGTTTTGGGGCAAGGGAGGAGGCAAGAGACCCAGTACTTC. Translation: CATSRVLGQGRRQETQYF.

This clonotype came up a few times. This chain links TRBV4-3 with TRBJ2-3; D unclear. The V end was cut by 0 bases, the J end by 4 bases, with 5 bases between. The CDR3 consists of 13 residues. CDR1 is LGHNA, CDR2 YSLEER, per germline. Here the CDR3 DNA reads TGCGCCAGCAGCCAAGAGTACTCAGATACGCAGTATTTT. Encoded protein: CASSQEYSDTQYF.

This clonotype was observed a few times. V gene TRBV20-1 combines with J gene TRBJ1-1, with TRBD1 as a possible D gene (5 bases). The CDR3 contains 13 residues. V lost 5 bases and J lost 0, with 10 bases in between. Germline-derived CDR1 and CDR2 are DFQATT and SNEGSKA (reference sequence). The CDR3 region has the DNA TGCAGTGCTGACAGTTCCATGAACACTGAAGCTTTCTTT. Amino acids: CSADSSMNTEAFF.

The J gene is TRBJ2-5, the V gene TRBV20-1; 11 nucleotides line up with TRBD2. Unmatched junction bases numbered 9, after V lost 6 bases and J lost 3 bases. CDR1 and CDR2 (germline): DFQATT, SNEGSKA (reference sequence). The CDR3 is 15 amino acids. The CDR3 DNA reads as TGCAGTGCCTCTGGACTAGCGGGCGACGAAGAGACCCAGTACTTC. It is translated as CSASGLAGDEETQYF.

This clonotype came up many times. V is TRBV15 and J is TRBJ2-7; TRBD1 is a possible D gene (6 bases). CDR3 length: 14 residues. The germline V gene encodes CDR1 LNHNV and CDR2 YYDKDF (reference sequence). V was cut by 0 bases and J by 4 bases, with 10 bases left in between. CDR3 sequence (DNA): TGTGCCACCAGCAGAGATACAAGGGGGTACGAGCAGTACTTC. Protein sequence: CATSRDTRGYEQYF.

The gene calls are TRBV6-5 and TRBJ1-1; D gene ambiguous. Deletions cut 0 bases from V and 11 bases from J, with 16 bases between. The CDR3 sequence is 14 residues long. Germline assignment: CDR1 MNHEY and CDR2 SVGAGI. CDR3 sequence (DNA): TGTGCCAGCAGTTACTCGAATGGGTGGGGTGTTGCTTTCTTT. Translation: CASSYSNGWGVAFF.

This clonotype turned up a few times. V is TRBV6-6 and J is TRBJ1-5; D is unclear. The germline gives CDR1 MNHNY, CDR2 SVGAGI (reference sequence). V dropped 4 bases and J dropped 11 bases, with 12 bases sitting between them. This CDR3 is 12 amino acids long. The CDR3 DNA reads TGTGCCAGCAGTTGGGCGGAGGGTACCCAGCATTTT. Translation gives CASSWAEGTQHF.

This sequence joins TRBV28 and TRBJ2-4; D unresolved. CDR3 length equals 14 residues. Deletions cut 3 bases from V and 1 base from J, with 7 bases between. Germline values: CDR1 MDHEN, CDR2 SYDVKM. The DNA of the CDR3 is TGTGCCAGCAGTTTTGTGGGGGCCAAAAACATTCAGTACTTC. This sequence encodes CASSFVGAKNIQYF.

This clonotype was recorded once. The chain links TRBV4-3 to TRBJ1-4; D unresolved. The CDR3 length is 13 residues. Trimming pared 3 bases from V and 14 bases from J, leaving 16 bases between. From germline, CDR1 is LGHNA and CDR2 YSLEER. CDR3 sequence reads: CASSHNDKHVLFF. The CDR3 DNA reads TGCGCCAGCAGCCACAACGACAAGCATGTGCTGTTTTTT.

This clonotype was recorded a few times. The V and J genes are TRBV28 and TRBJ2-5; 9 bases are a match to TRBD2. This CDR3 is 15 amino acids long. Trimming removed 4 bases from V and 4 bases from J; junction bases left unmatched: 7. Germline V gene lookup returns CDR1 MDHEN and CDR2 SYDVKM. CDR3 bases: TGTGCCAGCAGTTCCCCTCTAGCGGGACTAGAGACCCAGTACTTC. Its translation: CASSSPLAGLETQYF.

This clonotype came up many times. V is TRBV4-1 and J is TRBJ2-3; the match to TRBD1 covers 9 bases. This CDR3 region has 16 residues. The V segment lost 2 bases and the J segment 5 bases; nucleotides outside the gene matches: 8. CDR1 and CDR2 from the germline V gene are MGHRA and YSYEKL. This CDR3 is CASSQYPGQGRDTQYF. The CDR3, as DNA: TGCGCCAGCAGCCAATATCCGGGACAGGGACGAGATACGCAGTATTTT.

The J gene is TRBJ2-1, the V gene TRBV29-1; D tentatively reads TRBD1 or TRBD2 (5 bases each). The CDR3 runs to 11 residues. The ends were cut back, 1 base at V and 14 bases at J, with 12 bases in the middle. The germline gives CDR1 SQVTM, CDR2 ANQGSEA. The CDR3 DNA reads TGCAGCGTTGAAGGTCAGGGAGCGAAGTTCTTC. Encoded protein: CSVEGQGAKFF.

The chain links TRBV24-1 to TRBJ2-1, with 10 nucleotides matching TRBD2. V dropped 3 bases and J dropped 4; count of bases not matched to a gene: 5. The CDR3 has 16 residues. The germline CDR1 and CDR2 sequences are KGHDR and SFDVKD. The CDR3 protein is CATSDRTSGAYNEQFF. The CDR3 DNA reads as TGTGCCACCAGTGATCGGACTAGCGGAGCTTACAATGAGCAGTTCTTC.

The chain has TRBV5-5 and TRBJ1-4, with 8 bases aligning to TRBD1. CDR3 length: 16 amino acids. V shed 3 bases, J shed 0 bases, and the junction held 4 bases outside the gene matches. Germline V gives CDR1 SGHKS, CDR2 YYEKEE (reference sequence). The CDR3 here is CASSSQGAPTNEKLFF. In nucleotides, the CDR3 is TGTGCCAGCAGCTCGCAGGGGGCACCAACTAATGAAAAACTGTTTTTT.

V gene TRBV12-3 or TRBV12-4 combines with J gene TRBJ2-1; 9 bases fit TRBD1. With V trimmed by 3 bases and J by 9 bases, 9 bases remained unmatched. The CDR3 has 15 residues. CDR3 in DNA: TGTGCCAGCAGTTTGGGGACAGGGTGGTTAAGTGAGCAGTTCTTC. Translating gives CASSLGTGWLSEQFF.

The chain's CDR3 is CASSYNGADTEAFF. The CDR3 bases are TGTGCCAGCAGTTACAACGGGGCAGACACTGAAGCTTTCTTT. The chain links TRBV6-2 or TRBV6-3 to TRBJ1-1; tentatively, D is TRBD1 (5 bases). This CDR3 spans 14 amino acids. Trimming shortened V by 2 bases and J by 3 bases, and 10 bases separated the two germline ends. The germline V gene has CDR1 MNHEY and CDR2 SVGEGT.

The chain is built from TRBV29-1 and TRBJ2-4; 8 bases are shared with TRBD1. V shed 6 bases and J 12 bases; nucleotides not matched to a gene: 7. This CDR3 contains 11 residues. Germline V gene sequence: CDR1 SQVTM, CDR2 ANQGSEA. CDR3 loop: CSVWGQVGQYF. CDR3 coding DNA: TGCAGCGTATGGGGACAGGTCGGTCAGTACTTC.

V usage is TRBV20-1 and J usage is TRBJ2-1, with D possibly being TRBD1 or TRBD2 (5 bases each). Germline CDR1 DFQATT, CDR2 SNEGSKA (reference sequence). The CDR3 extends over 14 amino acids. V was trimmed by 1 base and J by 6 bases, leaving 13 bases between them. CDR3 in amino acids: CSARVWGSVNEQFF. In DNA, the CDR3 is TGCAGTGCTAGAGTATGGGGGAGCGTCAATGAGCAGTTCTTC.

This clonotype was detected ten times or more. The gene calls are TRBV5-1 and TRBJ2-1; D possibly uses TRBD1 or TRBD2 (5 bases each). The V gene's germline CDR1 is SGHRS and CDR2 YFSETQ. V dropped 2 bases and J dropped 7 bases, with 16 bases sitting between them. There are 15 residues in the CDR3. CDR3 nucleotides: TGCGCCAGCAGCTTAGGGACGGCGGCAGGGAATGAGCAGTTCTTC. Translated: CASSLGTAAGNEQFF.

This clonotype has at least ten counts. The V and J genes are TRBV7-9 and TRBJ1-5; D is undetermined. Germline assignment: CDR1 SEHNR and CDR2 FQNEAQ (reference sequence). The V and J ends lost 7 bases and 11 bases respectively, with 6 bases between them. This CDR3 region has 9 residues. The CDR3 sequence is CASNPSQHF. The CDR3 region has the DNA TGTGCCAGCAACCCGTCCCAGCATTTT.